The rows below give T cell receptor beta chains drawn from one sample of a study of blood T cell repertoires in COVID-19. The assay was immunoSEQ multiplex PCR, and TCRdb's table has in-frame clones only and misses some. The table records about 280,000 clones, roughly 88% of them present only once. Sequencing used peripheral blood. The origin of the receptors is a man aged 18-30 years with active or convalescent COVID-19. Both conserved end residues are part of each CDR3. D genes are given only for firm matches. The size of a clone is reported for some rows only, either as once, few or many, or as a class for expanded clones.

j_call clone_size v_call d_call cdr3_aa cdr3_nt
TRBJ2-5 NA TRBV11-3 NA CASSSDGGETQYF TGTGCCAGCAGCTCGGACGGGGGAGAGACCCAGTACTTC
TRBJ2-5 NA TRBV5-1 TRBD1 CASSFKQATGEETQYF TGCGCCAGCAGCTTCAAGCAAGCGACAGGGGAAGAGACCCAGTACTTC
TRBJ2-7 NA TRBV2 NA CASSEKGYEQYF TGTGCCAGCAGTGAAAAGGGGTACGAGCAGTACTTC
TRBJ2-3 NA TRBV2 TRBD2 CASTFVLAESTDTQYF TGTGCCAGCACATTCGTGCTAGCGGAAAGCACAGATACGCAGTATTTT
TRBJ1-3 NA TRBV10-2 TRBD1 CASREGQGATAF TGCGCCAGCAGGGAGGGGCAGGGGGCCACCGCCTTT
TRBJ1-4 NA TRBV5-1 NA CASSLAAGATNEKLFF TGCGCCAGCAGCTTGGCCGCGGGAGCAACTAATGAAAAACTGTTTTTT
TRBJ1-4 NA TRBV25-1 NA CASSRGDGGNEKLFF TGTGCCAGCAGTCGTGGGGACGGGGGTAATGAAAAACTGTTTTTT
TRBJ1-4 NA TRBV9 NA CASSSTAEPNEKLFF TGTGCCAGCAGCTCTACCGCCGAACCTAATGAAAAACTGTTTTTT
TRBJ2-7 NA TRBV10-2 NA CASSHGTHQPTYEQYF TGCGCCAGCAGTCATGGGACTCATCAACCAACCTACGAGCAGTACTTC
TRBJ2-7 NA TRBV6-5 TRBD1 CASSIEQGVGNEQYF TGTGCCAGCAGTATTGAACAGGGGGTCGGCAACGAGCAGTACTTC
TRBJ1-2 NA TRBV20-1 NA CSASPGENYGYTF TGCAGTGCTAGTCCGGGAGAAAACTATGGCTACACCTTC
TRBJ1-2 NA TRBV6-4 NA CASSDGARGYGYTF TGTGCCAGCAGTGATGGAGCAAGAGGCTATGGCTACACCTTC
TRBJ2-3 NA TRBV11-3 TRBD1 CASSSTGGNRGDTQYF TGTGCCAGCAGCTCGACAGGGGGGAATCGCGGGGATACGCAGTATTTT
TRBJ2-3 NA TRBV9 TRBD1 CASSVGGGEDTDTQYF TGTGCCAGCAGCGTAGGAGGGGGCGAAGACACAGATACGCAGTATTTT
TRBJ1-2 NA TRBV7-4 NA CAKDTARYTF TGTGCCAAGGACACGGCGCGCTACACCTTC
TRBJ1-2 NA TRBV13 NA CASSLGQSRNTF TGTGCCAGCAGCCTAGGACAGAGCCGTAACACCTTC
TRBJ1-5 NA TRBV9 NA CASSAGGADNQPQHF TGTGCCAGCAGCGCGGGGGGGGCCGACAATCAGCCCCAGCATTTT
TRBJ2-7 NA TRBV14 NA CASSQVGVGEQYF TGTGCCAGCAGCCAAGTAGGGGTTGGCGAGCAGTACTTC
TRBJ1-1 NA TRBV19 NA CASSMGQGNTEAFF TGTGCCAGTAGTATGGGGCAGGGGAACACTGAAGCTTTCTTT
TRBJ2-7 NA TRBV7-6 TRBD1 CASSSGQGALKEQYF TGTGCCAGCAGCTCGGGACAGGGGGCCTTGAAAGAGCAGTACTTC
TRBJ2-7 NA TRBV11-3 TRBD1 CASSPTGVSGEQYF TGTGCCAGCAGCCCGACAGGGGTTTCGGGAGAGCAGTACTTC
TRBJ1-2 few TRBV5-6 NA CASSSGGIYGYTF TGTGCCAGCAGCTCCGGGGGGATCTATGGCTACACCTTC
TRBJ1-6 NA TRBV3-1/TRBV3-2 NA CASSVGVDNSPLHF TGTGCCAGCAGCGTTGGAGTGGATAATTCACCCCTCCACTTT
TRBJ1-5 NA TRBV7-8 NA CASSSGTYSSGYQPQHF TGTGCCAGCAGCTCCGGGACATATTCTTCGGGCTATCAGCCCCAGCATTTT
TRBJ1-4 NA TRBV11-3 NA CASSLEGPTGLGNEKLFF TGTGCCAGCAGCTTAGAAGGACCTACAGGGTTGGGTAATGAAAAACTGTTTTTT
TRBJ1-2 once TRBV29-1 NA CSVDYGQPGPYGYTF TGCAGCGTTGACTACGGACAGCCCGGACCCTATGGCTACACCTTC
TRBJ1-6 NA TRBV5-1 NA CASSLEDTHSPLHF TGCGCCAGCAGCTTGGAGGACACCCATTCACCCCTCCACTTT
TRBJ2-3 once TRBV4-1 NA CASRPTGLRTDTQYF TGCGCCAGCAGACCGACAGGACTCCGCACAGATACGCAGTATTTT
TRBJ2-2 NA TRBV20-1 NA CSASLYTGELFF TGCAGTGCTAGTCTTTACACCGGGGAGCTGTTTTTT
TRBJ1-1 NA TRBV2 NA CASSEAHRGGTEAFF TGTGCCAGCAGTGAAGCGCATAGGGGAGGAACTGAAGCTTTCTTT
TRBJ2-1 NA TRBV3-1/TRBV3-2 NA CASCVSRGLNEQFF TGTGCCAGCTGCGTCAGCAGGGGCCTCAATGAGCAGTTCTTC
TRBJ1-4 NA TRBV3-1/TRBV3-2 NA CASSQEGGHVNEKLFF TGTGCCAGCAGCCAAGAAGGCGGACATGTAAATGAAAAACTGTTTTTT
TRBJ1-5 NA TRBV10-3 TRBD1 CASTTGANQPQHF TGTGCCAGTACTACAGGGGCAAATCAGCCCCAGCATTTT
TRBJ2-1 NA TRBV11-3 TRBD1 CASSSQGALPHEQFF TGTGCCAGCAGCTCACAGGGGGCACTCCCCCATGAGCAGTTCTTC
TRBJ2-3 NA TRBV11-2 TRBD2 CASSLSLAGLADTQYF TGTGCCAGCAGCCTCTCACTAGCGGGGTTGGCAGATACGCAGTATTTT
TRBJ1-1 NA TRBV6-5 TRBD1 CASSPDRGENTEAFF TGTGCCAGCAGTCCAGACAGGGGGGAGAACACTGAAGCTTTCTTT
TRBJ2-7 NA TRBV5-6 NA CASSLVTGKKQYF TGTGCCAGCAGCTTGGTGACGGGGAAAAAGCAGTACTTC
TRBJ2-3 NA TRBV9 NA CASSVGSSASTDTQYF TGTGCCAGCAGCGTAGGCTCCAGCGCTAGCACAGATACGCAGTATTTT
TRBJ1-3 NA TRBV9 NA CASSVEWGGIGNTIYF TGTGCCAGCAGCGTAGAGTGGGGGGGAATTGGAAACACCATATATTTT
TRBJ1-1 few TRBV7-8 NA CASSLPGTEAFF TGTGCCAGCAGCCTCCCGGGCACTGAAGCTTTCTTT
TRBJ1-2 NA TRBV6-5 TRBD1 CASGQGAWYGYTF TGTGCCAGTGGACAGGGGGCATGGTATGGCTACACCTTC
TRBJ1-1 NA TRBV5-1 TRBD1 CASSLRQTGGIFVDTEAFF TGCGCCAGCAGCTTGCGTCAGACAGGGGGCATCTTCGTAGACACTGAAGCTTTCTTT
TRBJ2-1 NA TRBV7-2 TRBD2 CASSSRGLAGNNEQFF TGTGCCAGCAGCAGCAGGGGACTAGCGGGGAACAATGAGCAGTTCTTC
TRBJ2-3 once TRBV10-1 NA CASSEDRGSTDTQYF TGCGCCAGCAGTGAAGATCGGGGTAGCACAGATACGCAGTATTTT
TRBJ2-5 NA TRBV10-3 NA CAITSPGKETQYF TGTGCCATCACGAGTCCGGGGAAAGAGACCCAGTACTTC
TRBJ2-7 NA TRBV11-2 TRBD2 CASSLGSGGLSYEQYF TGTGCCAGCAGCTTAGGTAGCGGGGGGCTTTCCTACGAGCAGTACTTC
TRBJ2-4 NA TRBV3-1/TRBV3-2 TRBD1 CASSQEKGTGKNIQYF TGTGCCAGCAGCCAAGAAAAGGGGACAGGGAAAAACATTCAGTACTTC
TRBJ2-2 once TRBV2 TRBD1 CASSEGTGDATRELFF TGTGCCAGCAGTGAAGGGACAGGGGACGCTACAAGGGAGCTGTTTTTT
TRBJ2-7 NA TRBV5-6 TRBD2 CASSLGFGGGPHYEQYF TGTGCCAGCAGCTTGGGGTTTGGCGGGGGGCCCCATTACGAGCAGTACTTC
TRBJ2-5 NA TRBV6-2/TRBV6-3 TRBD2 CASSQGTSGQQETQYF TGTGCCAGCAGTCAAGGGACTAGCGGTCAACAAGAGACCCAGTACTTC
TRBJ1-4 NA TRBV3-1/TRBV3-2 TRBD1 CASSQAYRGHEKLFF TGTGCCAGCAGCCAAGCGTACAGGGGGCATGAAAAACTGTTTTTT
TRBJ1-2 once TRBV10-2 TRBD1 CASSDPGQGSGYGYTF TGCGCCAGCAGTGACCCCGGACAGGGGTCCGGCTATGGCTACACCTTC
TRBJ2-7 NA TRBV3-1/TRBV3-2 TRBD2 CASSYQGLADEQYF TGTGCCAGCAGCTACCAGGGACTAGCGGACGAGCAGTACTTC
TRBJ2-3 NA TRBV6-1 NA CASSEASSIRADTQYF TGTGCCAGCAGTGAAGCGAGTAGCATTCGGGCAGATACGCAGTATTTT
TRBJ1-6 NA TRBV6-1 NA CASSERSNNSPLHF TGTGCCAGCAGTGAACGGTCTAATAATTCACCCCTCCACTTT
TRBJ2-7 once TRBV6-1 NA CASSDGGYEQYF TGTGCCAGCAGTGACGGGGGCTACGAGCAGTACTTC
TRBJ1-2 NA TRBV18 NA CASSPEENYGYTF TGTGCCAGCTCACCAGAGGAGAACTATGGCTACACCTTC
TRBJ2-7 NA TRBV25-1 TRBD1 CASSRSGTAYEQYF TGTGCCAGCAGTCGGTCGGGGACAGCCTACGAGCAGTACTTC
TRBJ2-7 once TRBV4-1 TRBD1 CASSQWGQGAYEQYF TGCGCCAGCAGCCAGTGGGGCCAGGGGGCCTACGAGCAGTACTTC
TRBJ2-7 NA TRBV6-1 TRBD1 CASSEGGQGVYEQYF TGTGCCAGCAGTGAGGGCGGACAGGGGGTATACGAGCAGTACTTC